This T cell receptor (beta chain) was identified in a study of shared clonotypes between healthy human individuals. The naive CD8 population came from CD45RO-negative cells selected for CCR7, without terminally differentiated effector memory CD45RA+ cells. Repertoires were generated with immunoSEQ multiplex PCR, while TCRdb's copy carries only in-frame clones and drops some. This sample has some 2,000,000 clones, with less than 95% found just once. For this clone: Its antigen is as yet unknown.

Findings and limits, study-wide: Owing to a small donor count, the genetic and exposure-history diversity represented was limited.

V was clipped by 9 bases and J by 3 bases; unmatched bases: 10. CDR3 length equals 14 residues. CDR1 and CDR2 from the germline V gene are SGHVS and FNYEAQ. The genes are TRBV7-6 and TRBJ2-7, with 8 nucleotides matching TRBD1. Material: naive CD8+ T cells sorted from blood. The TCR sequence derives from a young man in good health. CDR3 in amino acids: CASGQGAGNYEQYF. Written as DNA, the CDR3 is TGTGCCAGTGGTCAGGGGGCGGGAAACTACGAGCAGTACTTC.